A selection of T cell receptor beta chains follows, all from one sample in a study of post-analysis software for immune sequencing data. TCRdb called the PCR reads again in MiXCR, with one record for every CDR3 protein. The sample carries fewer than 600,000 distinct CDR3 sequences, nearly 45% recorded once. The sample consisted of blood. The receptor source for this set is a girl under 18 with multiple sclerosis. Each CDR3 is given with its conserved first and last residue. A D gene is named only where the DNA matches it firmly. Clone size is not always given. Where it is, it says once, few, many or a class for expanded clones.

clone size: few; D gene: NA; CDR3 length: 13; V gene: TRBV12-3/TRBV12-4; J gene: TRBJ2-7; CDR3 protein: CASSPEASYEQYF; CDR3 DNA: TGTGCCAGCAGTCCCGAAGCGTCCTACGAGCAGTACTTC
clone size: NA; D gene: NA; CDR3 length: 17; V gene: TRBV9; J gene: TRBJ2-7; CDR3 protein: CASSVVEGLLAESEQYF; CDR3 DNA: TGTGCCAGCAGCGTAGTTGAGGGTCTCCTTGCCGAGAGCGAGCAGTACTTC
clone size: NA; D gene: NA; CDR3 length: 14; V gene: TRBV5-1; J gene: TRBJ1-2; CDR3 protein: CASSSSGASYGYTF; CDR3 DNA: TGCGCCAGCAGTTCGTCCGGGGCCTCATATGGCTACACCTTC
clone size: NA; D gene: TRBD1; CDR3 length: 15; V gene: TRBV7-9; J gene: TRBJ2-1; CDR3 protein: CASSFTGQGAEEQFF; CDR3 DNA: TGTGCCAGCAGCTTCACGGGACAGGGGGCAGAAGAGCAGTTCTTC
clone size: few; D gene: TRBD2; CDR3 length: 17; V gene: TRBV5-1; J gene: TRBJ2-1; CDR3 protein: CASSLDLSGRGYNEQFF; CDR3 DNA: TGCGCCAGCAGCTTGGATCTTAGCGGGAGAGGCTACAATGAGCAGTTCTTC
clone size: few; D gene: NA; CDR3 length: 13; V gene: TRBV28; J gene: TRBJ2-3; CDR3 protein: CASKEPIADTQYF; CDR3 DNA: TGTGCCAGCAAGGAACCTATTGCAGATACGCAGTATTTT
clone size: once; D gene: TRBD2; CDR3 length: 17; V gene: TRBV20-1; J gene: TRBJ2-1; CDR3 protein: CSAHLNNRLAANNEQFF; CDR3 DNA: TGCAGTGCCCACTTAAATAATCGACTAGCGGCTAACAATGAGCAGTTCTTC
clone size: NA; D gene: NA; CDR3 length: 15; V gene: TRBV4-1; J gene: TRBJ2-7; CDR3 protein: CASSQGWGPSREQYF; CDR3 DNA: TGCGCCAGCAGCCAAGGGTGGGGCCCCTCGAGGGAGCAGTACTTC
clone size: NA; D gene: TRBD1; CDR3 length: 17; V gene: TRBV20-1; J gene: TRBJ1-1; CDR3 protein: CSAQDRDRGQRNTEAFF; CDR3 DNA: TGCAGTGCTCAAGACCGGGACAGGGGGCAAAGGAACACTGAAGCTTTCTTT
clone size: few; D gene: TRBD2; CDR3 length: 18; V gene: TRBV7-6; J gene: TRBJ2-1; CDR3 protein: CASSLAPSGLAPYNEQFF; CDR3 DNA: TGTGCCAGCAGCTTAGCTCCATCGGGACTAGCGCCATACAATGAGCAGTTCTTC
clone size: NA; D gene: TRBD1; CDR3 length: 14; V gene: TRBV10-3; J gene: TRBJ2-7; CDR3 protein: CAISPGTAPYEQYF; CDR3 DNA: TGTGCCATCAGCCCCGGGACAGCTCCCTACGAGCAGTACTTC
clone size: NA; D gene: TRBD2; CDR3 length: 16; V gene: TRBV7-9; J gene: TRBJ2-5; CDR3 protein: CASSPPPREGLETQYF; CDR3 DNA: TGTGCCAGCAGCCCCCCGCCGCGGGAGGGCCTAGAGACCCAGTACTTC
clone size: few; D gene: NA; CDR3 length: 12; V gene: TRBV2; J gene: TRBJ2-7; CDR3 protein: CASNIGRSEQYF; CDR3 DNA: TGTGCCAGCAATATCGGGAGATCCGAGCAGTACTTC
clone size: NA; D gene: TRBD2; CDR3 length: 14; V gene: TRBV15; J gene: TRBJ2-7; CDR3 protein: CATSAKTSGSEQYF; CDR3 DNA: TGTGCCACCAGCGCCAAGACTAGCGGGAGCGAGCAGTACTTC
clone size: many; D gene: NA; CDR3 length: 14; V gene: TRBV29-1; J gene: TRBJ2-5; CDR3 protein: CSATPLIPGETQYF; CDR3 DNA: TGCAGCGCAACCCCTCTGATTCCTGGGGAGACCCAGTACTTC
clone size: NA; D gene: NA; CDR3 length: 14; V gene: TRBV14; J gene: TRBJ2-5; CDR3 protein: CASSPRGGRETQYF; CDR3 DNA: TGTGCCAGCAGCCCCCGGGGAGGAAGGGAGACCCAGTACTTC
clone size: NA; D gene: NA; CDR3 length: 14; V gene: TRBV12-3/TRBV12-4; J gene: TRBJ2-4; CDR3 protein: CASSKGDTKNIQYF; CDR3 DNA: TGTGCCAGCAGTAAAGGTGATACCAAAAACATTCAGTACTTC